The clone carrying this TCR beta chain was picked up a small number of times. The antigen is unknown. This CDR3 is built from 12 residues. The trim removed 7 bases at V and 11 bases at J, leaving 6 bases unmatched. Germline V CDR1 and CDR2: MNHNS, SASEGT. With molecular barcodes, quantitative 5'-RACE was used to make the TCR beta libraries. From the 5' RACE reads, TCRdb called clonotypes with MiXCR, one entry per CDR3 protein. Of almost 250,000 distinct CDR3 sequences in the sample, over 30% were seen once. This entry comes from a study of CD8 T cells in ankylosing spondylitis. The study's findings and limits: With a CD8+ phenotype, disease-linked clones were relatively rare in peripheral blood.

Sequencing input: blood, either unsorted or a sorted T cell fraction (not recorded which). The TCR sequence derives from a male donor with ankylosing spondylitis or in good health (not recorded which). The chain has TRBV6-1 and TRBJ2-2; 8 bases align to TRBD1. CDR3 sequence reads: CASNLDRGELFF. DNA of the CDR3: TGTGCCAGCAACCTAGACAGGGGAGAGCTGTTTTTT.